This section outlines one T cell receptor (beta chain) sequence together with its context. What it recognizes is unknown. This entry is derived from a study of vaccination and CD4 T cells after COVID-19. In the study overall: The peptides that stimulated the cells were overlapping spike peptides from SARS-CoV-2, HCoV-NL63, HCoV-OC43 and HCoV-229E. Study-wide results and caveats: For convalescent patients, a median around 89% of reactive clones surfaced exclusively after vaccination.

CDR1 is DFQATT, CDR2 SNEGSKA, per germline (reference sequence). V was pared by 4 bases and J by 2 bases, with 7 bases of the junction left unmatched. The CDR3 totals 16 residues. Cultured CD4+ T cells had their DNA profiled by the Oncomine TCR Beta short-read assay. Once CD4+ T cells had been cultured, genomic DNA was extracted from them. TCRdb used MiXCR to reprocess the PCR reads, holding one entry per CDR3 protein. The sample has 2,000 or so distinct CDR3 sequences; 60% are singletons. This sample's treatment: approximately 10-day PBMC culture with coronavirus spike peptide pools or control peptides (ViraFEST assay). Collection of the unexposed donor's CD4+ T cells took place before the COVID-19 pandemic (2011-2018).

The specimen sequenced was CD4+ T cells from blood, cultured in vitro. The TCR sequence derives from a human donor in good health. The chain employs TRBV20-1 and TRBJ2-1; 11 bases map to TRBD2. DNA for the CDR3: TGCAGTGCTATAGGACTAGCGGGTCCAACCTACAATGAGCAGTTCTTC. Amino acids: CSAIGLAGPTYNEQFF.